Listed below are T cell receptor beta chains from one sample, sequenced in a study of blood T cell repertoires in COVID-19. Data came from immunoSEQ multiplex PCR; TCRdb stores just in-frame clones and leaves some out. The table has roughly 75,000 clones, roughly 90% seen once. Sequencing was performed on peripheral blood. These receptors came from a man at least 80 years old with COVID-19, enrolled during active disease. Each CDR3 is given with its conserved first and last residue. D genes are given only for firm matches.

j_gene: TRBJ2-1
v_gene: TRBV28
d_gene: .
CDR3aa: CASSLITGDRFF

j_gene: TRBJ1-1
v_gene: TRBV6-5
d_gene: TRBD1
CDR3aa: CASSLNTGGTEAFF

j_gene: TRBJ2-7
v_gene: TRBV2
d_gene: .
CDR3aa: CASSLQGYEQYF

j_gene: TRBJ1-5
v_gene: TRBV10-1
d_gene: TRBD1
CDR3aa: CASINDRGRKQPQHF

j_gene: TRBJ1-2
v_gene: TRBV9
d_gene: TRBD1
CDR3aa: CASSLRTGATYGYTF

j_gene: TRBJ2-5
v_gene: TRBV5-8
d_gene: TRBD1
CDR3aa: CASVNRQGRGQETQYF

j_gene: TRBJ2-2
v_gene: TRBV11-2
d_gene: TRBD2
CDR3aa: CASRPPRAGGPPGELFF

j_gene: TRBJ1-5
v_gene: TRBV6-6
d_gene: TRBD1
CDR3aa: CASSRLGTAISSNQPQHF

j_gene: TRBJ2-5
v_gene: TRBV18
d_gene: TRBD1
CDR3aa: CASSRTPTGGETQYF

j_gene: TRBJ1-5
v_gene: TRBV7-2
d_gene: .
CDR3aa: CASSPGDYGGPQHF

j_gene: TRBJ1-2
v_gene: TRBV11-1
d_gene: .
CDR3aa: CASSPDRGTYGYTF

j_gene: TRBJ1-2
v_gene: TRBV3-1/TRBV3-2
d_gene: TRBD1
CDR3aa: CASSPLQGASCGYTF

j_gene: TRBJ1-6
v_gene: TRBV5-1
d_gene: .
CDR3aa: CASSLAETINSPLHF

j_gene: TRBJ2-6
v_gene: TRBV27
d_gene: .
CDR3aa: CASSLTISGANVLTF

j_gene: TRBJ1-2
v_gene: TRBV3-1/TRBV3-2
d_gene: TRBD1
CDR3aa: CASSQGRDRANYGYTF

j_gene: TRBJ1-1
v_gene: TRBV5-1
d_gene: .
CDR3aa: CASSFEANTEAFF

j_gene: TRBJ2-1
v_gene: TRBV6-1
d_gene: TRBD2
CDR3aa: CASSVASGGIYNEQFF

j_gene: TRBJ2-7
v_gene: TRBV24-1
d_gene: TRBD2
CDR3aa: CATSDSRGGSYEQYF

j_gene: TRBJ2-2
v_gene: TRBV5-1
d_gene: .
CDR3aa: CASSSMNTGELFF

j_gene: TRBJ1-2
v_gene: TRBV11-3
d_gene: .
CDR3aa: CASSLPITVQGNYGYTF

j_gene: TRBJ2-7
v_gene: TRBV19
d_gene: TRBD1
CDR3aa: CASSIRTGYYEQYF

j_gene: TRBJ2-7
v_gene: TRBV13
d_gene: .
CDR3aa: CASSFLPGGRSYEQYF

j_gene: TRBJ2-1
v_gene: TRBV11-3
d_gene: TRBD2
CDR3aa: CASSFTSGGNNEQFF

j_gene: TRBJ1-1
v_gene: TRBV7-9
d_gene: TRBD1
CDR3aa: CASSSSSWDSLQAFF

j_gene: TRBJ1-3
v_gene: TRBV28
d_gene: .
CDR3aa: CASSLLGSMAGNTIYF

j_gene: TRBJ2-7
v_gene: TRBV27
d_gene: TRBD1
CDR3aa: CASSFRDRGYEQYF

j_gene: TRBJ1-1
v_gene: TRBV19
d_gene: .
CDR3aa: CASSPGRSSNKGEGEAFF

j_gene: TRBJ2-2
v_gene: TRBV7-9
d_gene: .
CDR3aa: CASSLVAGITGELFF

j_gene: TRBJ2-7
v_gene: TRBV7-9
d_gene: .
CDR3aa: CASSPTGSEQYF

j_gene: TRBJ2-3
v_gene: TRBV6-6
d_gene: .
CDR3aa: CASTAGWVTDTQYF

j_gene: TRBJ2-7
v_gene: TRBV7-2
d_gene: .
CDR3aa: CASSLVPQGSYEQYF

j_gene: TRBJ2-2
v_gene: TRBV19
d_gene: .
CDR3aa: CASIALGQANTGELFF

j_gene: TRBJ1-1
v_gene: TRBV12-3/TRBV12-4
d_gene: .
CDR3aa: CASSLRGRTEAFF

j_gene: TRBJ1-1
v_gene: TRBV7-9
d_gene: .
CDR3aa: CASSPPGGDTEAFF

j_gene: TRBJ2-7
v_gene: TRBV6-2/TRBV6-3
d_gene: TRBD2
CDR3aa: CASSYSGTRKNEQYF

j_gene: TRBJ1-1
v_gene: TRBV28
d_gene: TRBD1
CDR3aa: CASSLGTGTMNTEAFF

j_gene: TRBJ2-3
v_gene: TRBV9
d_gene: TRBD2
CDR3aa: CASSPLADTDTQYF

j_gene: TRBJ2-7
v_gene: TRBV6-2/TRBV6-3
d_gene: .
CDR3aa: CASSYDRGEQYF

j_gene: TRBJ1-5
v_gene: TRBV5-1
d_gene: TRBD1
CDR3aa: CASSSGTGSNQPQHF

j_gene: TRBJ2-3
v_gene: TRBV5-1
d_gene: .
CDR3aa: CASSPMVLEVTDTQYF

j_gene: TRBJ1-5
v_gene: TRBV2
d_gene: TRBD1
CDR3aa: CASRKDRVGNQPQHF

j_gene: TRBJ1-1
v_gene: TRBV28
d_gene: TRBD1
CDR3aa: CASSYQLTGEGMNTEAFF

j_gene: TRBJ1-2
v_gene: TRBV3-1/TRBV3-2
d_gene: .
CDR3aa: CASSQISRDYGYTF

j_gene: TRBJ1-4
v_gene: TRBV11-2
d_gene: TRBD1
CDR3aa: CASSSGQGAFNEKLFF

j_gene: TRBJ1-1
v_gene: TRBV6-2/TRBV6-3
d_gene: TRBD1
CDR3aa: CASSSGTAMENTEAFF

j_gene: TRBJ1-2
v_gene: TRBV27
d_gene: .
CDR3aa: CASSLRQGGGWANYGYTF

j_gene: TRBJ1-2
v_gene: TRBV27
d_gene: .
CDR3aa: CASSSDRFFYGYTF

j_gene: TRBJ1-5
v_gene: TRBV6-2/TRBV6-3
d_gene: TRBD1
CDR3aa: CASSLPTGVNQPQHF

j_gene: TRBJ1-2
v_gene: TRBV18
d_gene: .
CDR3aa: CASSSDSYGYTF

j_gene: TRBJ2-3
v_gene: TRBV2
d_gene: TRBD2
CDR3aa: CASSQGLAGGADTQYF

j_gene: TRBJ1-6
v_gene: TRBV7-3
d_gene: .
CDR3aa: CASSPGGSYNSPLHF

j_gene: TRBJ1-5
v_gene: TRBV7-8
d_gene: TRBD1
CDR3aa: CASSSGTVNQPQHF

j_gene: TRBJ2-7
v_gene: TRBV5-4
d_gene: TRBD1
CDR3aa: CASSSTGQGEQYF

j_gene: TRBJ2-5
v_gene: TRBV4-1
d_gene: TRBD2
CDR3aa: CASSQTLAGAIQETQYF

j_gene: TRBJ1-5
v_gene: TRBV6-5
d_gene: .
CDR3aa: CASSPRQVLSQPQHF

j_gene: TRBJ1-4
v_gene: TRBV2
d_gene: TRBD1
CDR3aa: CASRGTAGGEKLFF

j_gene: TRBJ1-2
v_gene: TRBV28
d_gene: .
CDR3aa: CASETVNYGYTF

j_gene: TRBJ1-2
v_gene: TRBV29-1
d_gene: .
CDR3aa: CSVDQGNGYTF

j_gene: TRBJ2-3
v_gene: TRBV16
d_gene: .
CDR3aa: CASTLQKGFTDTQYF

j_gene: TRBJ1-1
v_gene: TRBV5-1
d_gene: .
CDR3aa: CASSWDFATEAFF